Shown below are 27 T cell receptor beta chains from a single sample sequenced in a study of Ad26.COV2.S vaccination and SARS-CoV-2 variants (dated by TCRdb to 2020 to 2023). The method was the immunoSEQ multiplex PCR assay. TCRdb's version of the immuneACCESS table is confined to in-frame rearrangements and falls short of the full clone set. An unresolved V gene accounts for under half of the shortfall where checked; the remainder is of unknown origin. Counted in this sample were over 400,000 clones; roughly nine tenths of them appeared once. Just over 2.5% of the sample belongs to the ten largest clones. This specimen's treatment or condition label, interpreted: some 19 received Ad26.COV2.S at low or high dose, single or two shots; about 5 received placebo; per-sample allocation not given. For vaccine and placebo recipients, the sequenced repertoires came from samples collected on day 63 after the first injection.

Here the sequenced sample was peripheral blood, taken in a trial of Ad26.COV2.S vaccine versus placebo. The receptors shown here come from a person aged 18-65 years who received the Ad26.COV2.S COVID-19 vaccine or a placebo.

This clone has just one count. The rearrangement uses TRBV6-2 or TRBV6-3 and TRBJ2-7, with 12 bases fitting TRBD1. Looked up from germline, CDR1 is MNHEY and CDR2 is SVGEGT. CDR3 length equals 14 residues. Losses at the gene ends were 5 bases for V and 6 bases for J; bases not matched to a gene: 5. This CDR3 reads CASSAGTGGPEQYV. CDR3 bases: TGTGCCAGCAGTGCCGGGACAGGGGGCCCCGAGCAGTACGTC.

This clone has only a few counts. The chain employs TRBV6-1 and TRBJ1-4; 8 bases align to TRBD1. The V and J ends lost 1 base and 6 bases, in that order; junction bases with no gene match: 10. This CDR3 is 17 amino acids long. Germline V gene sequence: CDR1 MNHNS, CDR2 SASEGT. The CDR3 protein is CASSEGIFSGGDEKLFF. CDR3 nucleotide sequence: TGTGCCAGCAGTGAAGGAATATTTTCAGGGGGCGATGAAAAACTGTTTTTT.

This rearrangement joins TRBV7-8 to TRBJ1-4; unclear D gene. This CDR3 contains 16 residues. With 1 base removed from V and 0 bases from J, the gap between germline ends came to 9 bases. Germline values: CDR1 SGHVS, CDR2 FQNEAQ. CDR3 amino acids: CASSLVSRPTNEKLFF. The CDR3 nucleotides read TGTGCCAGCAGCTTAGTATCCCGGCCAACTAATGAAAAACTGTTTTTT.

The chain has TRBV7-2 and TRBJ2-7; 12 positions agree with TRBD2. The V gene end was trimmed by 4 bases and the J gene end by 3 bases; junction bases not matched to a gene: 13. This CDR3 has 18 amino acids. From germline, CDR1 is SGHTA and CDR2 FQGNSA. The CDR3, as DNA: TGTGCCAGCAGCTCCCGAGTGACTAGCGGGGGCTATCGCTACGAGCAGTACTTC. As protein: CASSSRVTSGGYRYEQYF.

This chain connects TRBV7-2 to TRBJ2-3; D tentatively fits TRBD1 or TRBD2 (5 bases each). The CDR3 sequence is 16 residues long. V was cut by 2 bases and J by 4 bases, with 16 bases left in between. CDR1 and CDR2 from the germline V gene are SGHTA and FQGNSA. The CDR3 reads CASSLRFGDRPDTQYF. CDR3 sequence (DNA): TGTGCCAGCAGCTTAAGGTTCGGGGACCGTCCAGATACGCAGTATTTT. Filled out from reference TRBV7-2 and TRBJ2-3, the complete variable domain reads GAGVSQSPSNKVTEKGKDVELRCDPISGHTALYWYRQSLGQGLEFLIYFQGNSAPDKSGLPSDRFSAERTGGSVSTLTIQRTQQEDSAVYLCASSLRFGDRPDTQYFGPGTRLTVL.

The rearrangement joins TRBV19 to TRBJ2-5; D might be TRBD2 (6 bases). CDR1 and CDR2 (germline): LNHDA, SQIVND (reference sequence). The CDR3 sequence is 13 residues long. Trimming shortened V by 4 bases and J by 6 bases, and 12 bases separated the two germline ends. CDR3 nucleotides: TGTGCCAGTAGTACTACTAGCAAACAGACCCAGTACTTC. Translating it yields CASSTTSKQTQYF.

J is TRBJ2-5 and V is TRBV4-3; 9 bases line up with TRBD1. Germline CDR1 and CDR2: LGHNA and YSLEER. V gave up 1 base and J gave up 6 bases; unmatched junction bases: 6. The CDR3 sequence is 15 residues long. The CDR3 sequence is CASSQGPGQGQTQYF. The CDR3 region has the DNA TGCGCCAGCAGCCAAGGGCCGGGACAGGGCCAGACCCAGTACTTC.

J is TRBJ2-3 and V is TRBV7-6; possible D gene TRBD1, 5 bases. The CDR3 totals 15 residues. Germline CDR1 SGHVS, CDR2 FNYEAQ. Trimming took off 2 bases at V and 11 bases at J, with 20 bases between the two ends. The CDR3: CASSLRWERRRGQYF. Written as DNA, the CDR3 is TGTGCCAGCAGCTTACGCTGGGAACGACGAAGGGGGCAGTATTTT.

The chain joins TRBV5-1 to TRBJ2-3; the D gene is possibly TRBD2 (7 bases). V dropped 3 bases and J dropped 3 bases, with 17 bases sitting between them. The germline gives CDR1 SGHRS, CDR2 YFSETQ. This CDR3 has 16 residues. CDR3 in amino acids: CASSWGRGSSTDTQYF. CDR3 DNA: TGCGCCAGCAGCTGGGGGAGGGGGTCAAGTACAGATACGCAGTATTTT.

V and J are TRBV7-2 and TRBJ1-2; D is undetermined. This CDR3 spans 14 amino acids. Trimming pared 5 bases from V and 6 bases from J, leaving 16 bases between. Germline lookup yields CDR1 SGHTA and CDR2 FQGNSA. The CDR3 DNA reads as TGTGCCAGCAGCGAGCCGATGGGCCGGGATGGCTACACCTTC. Its translation: CASSEPMGRDGYTF. Looking up the rest from reference TRBV7-2 and TRBJ1-2 gives the full variable domain: GAGVSQSPSNKVTEKGKDVELRCDPISGHTALYWYRQSLGQGLEFLIYFQGNSAPDKSGLPSDRFSAERTGGSVSTLTIQRTQQEDSAVYLCASSEPMGRDGYTFGSGTRLTVV.

The V call is TRBV18, the J call TRBJ2-3, with D perhaps being TRBD1 or TRBD2 (5 bases each). This CDR3 comprises 14 residues. Trimming took off 0 bases at V and 5 bases at J, with 9 bases between the two ends. Germline-derived CDR1 and CDR2 are KGHSH and LQKENI. The CDR3 protein is CASSPPGVVDTQYF. The CDR3, as DNA: TGTGCCAGCTCACCACCGGGGGTAGTAGATACGCAGTATTTT.

The V gene is TRBV5-1, the J gene TRBJ1-2; the D gene is possibly TRBD1 (5 bases). This CDR3 is 15 amino acids long. Trimming took 4 bases from V and 8 from J, leaving 21 bases between them. The germline CDR1 and CDR2 sequences are SGHRS and YFSETQ. CDR3 region: CASSGSTAQPEGYTF. The CDR3 DNA reads as TGCGCCAGCAGCGGATCGACAGCGCAACCTGAGGGCTACACCTTC.

This clone has more than one count but fewer than ten. The gene calls are TRBV5-4 and TRBJ1-4; 7 positions agree with TRBD1. The CDR3 is 14 residues long. The V and J ends lost 4 bases and 7 bases, in that order; junction bases with no gene match: 7. Germline lookup yields CDR1 SGHNT and CDR2 YYREEE (reference sequence). This CDR3 is CASSTGGQSEKLFF. CDR3 DNA: TGTGCCAGCAGCACCGGGGGACAGAGTGAAAAACTGTTTTTT.

The chain joins TRBV5-4 to TRBJ2-5; D may be TRBD2 (5 bases). CDR1 and CDR2 from the germline V gene are SGHNT and YYREEE (reference sequence). CDR3 size: 16 residues. Trimming stripped 3 bases from V and 4 bases from J, with 19 bases between. CDR3 in amino acids: CASSSPGSGTGETQYF. The CDR3 DNA is TGTGCCAGCAGCTCTCCTGGATCGGGAACCGGAGAGACCCAGTACTTC.

The chain couples TRBV6-5 to TRBJ2-7; TRBD2 matches at 9 bases. Trimming removed 6 bases from V and 1 base from J; junction bases left unmatched: 7. The CDR3 totals 15 residues. Germline V gene lookup returns CDR1 MNHEY and CDR2 SVGAGI. CDR3 sequence (DNA): TGTGCCAGCAGCCGCACTAGCGGGTCATCCTACGAGCAGTACTTC. Its protein is CASSRTSGSSYEQYF.

The chain carries TRBV3-1 (or the pseudogene TRBV3-2) and TRBJ2-7, with D possibly called TRBD1 or TRBD2 (5 bases each). Germline assignment: CDR1 LGHDT and CDR2 YNNKEL (reference sequence). CDR3 length: 13 amino acids. The V end was cut by 1 base, the J end by 9 bases, with 13 bases between. CDR3 sequence (DNA): TGTGCCAGCAGCCAAGTAGGGGAGCCGGGGCAGTACGTC. It codes for CASSQVGEPGQYV.

The chain links TRBV5-1 to TRBJ1-6, with no clear D. Per germline, CDR1 SGHRS and CDR2 YFSETQ. The CDR3 length is 13 residues. Trimming took 4 bases from V and 10 from J, leaving 12 bases between them. CDR3 loop: CASSADIRSPLHF. CDR3 DNA sequence: TGCGCCAGCAGCGCCGACATTCGATCACCCCTCCACTTT.

The rearrangement uses TRBV19 and TRBJ2-1; D is possibly TRBD2 (6 bases). V was clipped by 3 bases and J by 4 bases, with 10 bases between them. The CDR3 has 14 amino acids. Looked up from germline, CDR1 is LNHDA and CDR2 is SQIVND (reference sequence). CDR3 DNA sequence: TGTGCCAGTAGTATGGGGACTTCTTACAATGAGCAGTTCTTC. Protein sequence: CASSMGTSYNEQFF.

The chain combines TRBV20-1 with TRBJ2-7; D is perhaps TRBD1 (5 bases). The CDR3 covers 11 residues. V lost 3 bases, J lost 3 bases, and 6 bases lay in between. CDR1 is DFQATT and CDR2 is SNEGSKA in the germline V gene (reference sequence). CDR3 DNA: TGCAGTGCTAGTGACAGCTACGAGCAGTACTTC. As protein: CSASDSYEQYF.

J is TRBJ1-5 and V is TRBV6-5; D gene unclear. Deletions cut 6 bases from V and 0 bases from J, with 9 bases between. The CDR3 has 14 amino acids. The germline V gene has CDR1 MNHEY and CDR2 SVGAGI. The CDR3 bases are TGTGCCAGCAGCCTCCACAATAGCAATCAGCCCCAGCATTTT. It translates to CASSLHNSNQPQHF.

V usage is TRBV9 and J usage is TRBJ1-3; the D gene is possibly TRBD1 (6 bases). The germline V gene has CDR1 SGDLS and CDR2 YYNGEE. V was shortened by 7 bases and J by 2 bases, with 13 bases between the two germline ends. This CDR3 has 14 residues. The CDR3 reads CASGAGAAGNTIYF. DNA for the CDR3: TGTGCCAGCGGTGCAGGGGCTGCTGGAAACACCATATATTTT.

The CDR3 sequence is CASSWGVGTSYGYTF. CDR3 sequence (DNA): TGTGCCAGCAGCTGGGGAGTGGGGACCAGCTATGGCTACACCTTC. This sequence joins TRBV7-8 and TRBJ1-2, with TRBD1 as a possible D gene (5 bases). CDR1 is SGHVS and CDR2 is FQNEAQ in the germline V gene. This CDR3 contains 15 residues. The ends were cut back, 4 bases at V and 4 bases at J, with 16 bases in the middle. The full variable domain, with the rest looked up from reference TRBV7-8 and TRBJ1-2, is GAGVSQSPRYKVAKRGQDVALRCDPISGHVSLFWYQQALGQGPEFLTYFQNEAQLDKSGLPSDRFFAERPEGSVSTLKIQRTQQEDSAVYLCASSWGVGTSYGYTFGSGTRLTVV.

This clone has a single count. Written as DNA, the CDR3 is TGCGCCAGCAGCCAAGATCTCGCGCAGGGAAACACCATATATTTT. This translates into CASSQDLAQGNTIYF. The gene calls are TRBV4-3 and TRBJ1-3, with D unresolved. There are 15 residues in the CDR3. The germline gives CDR1 LGHNA, CDR2 YSLEER. With 0 bases removed from V and 4 bases from J, the gap between germline ends came to 10 bases.

The rearrangement joins TRBV4-3 to TRBJ2-3; 9 bases agree with TRBD2. The CDR3 loop spans 17 amino acids. In germline, CDR1 is LGHNA, CDR2 YSLEER. V was pared by 1 base and J by 2 bases, with 7 bases of the junction left unmatched. This CDR3 reads CASSQVAGGGFTDTQYF. The CDR3 DNA is TGCGCCAGCAGCCAAGTGGCGGGAGGGGGGTTCACAGATACGCAGTATTTT.

V is TRBV5-1 and J is TRBJ2-3; 7 bases are shared with TRBD1. This CDR3 contains 16 residues. V lost 4 bases, J lost 6 bases, and 14 bases stayed unmatched. Germline V gene data show CDR1 as SGHRS and CDR2 as YFSETQ. DNA of the CDR3: TGCGCCAGCAGCCCTGGACAGGCTGAGTTGATGGATACGCAGTATTTT. Protein sequence: CASSPGQAELMDTQYF.

The rearrangement links TRBV19 to TRBJ2-7; possibly TRBD2 for D (6 bases). The CDR3 sequence is 13 residues long. Germline V gene lookup returns CDR1 LNHDA and CDR2 SQIVND (reference sequence). The V and J ends lost 7 bases and 6 bases respectively, with 16 bases between them. The CDR3 coding sequence is TGTGCCAGTACCGAAAAAGGAGGGGCCGAGCAGTACTTC. It codes for CASTEKGGAEQYF.

V is TRBV9 and J is TRBJ1-2; no reliable D call. Trimming took off 5 bases at V and 5 bases at J, with 13 bases between the two ends. Germline V lookup: CDR1 SGDLS, CDR2 YYNGEE. This CDR3 is 13 amino acids long. CDR3 loop: CASSKDSNYGYTF. In DNA, the CDR3 is TGTGCCAGCAGTAAAGACTCAAATTATGGCTACACCTTC.